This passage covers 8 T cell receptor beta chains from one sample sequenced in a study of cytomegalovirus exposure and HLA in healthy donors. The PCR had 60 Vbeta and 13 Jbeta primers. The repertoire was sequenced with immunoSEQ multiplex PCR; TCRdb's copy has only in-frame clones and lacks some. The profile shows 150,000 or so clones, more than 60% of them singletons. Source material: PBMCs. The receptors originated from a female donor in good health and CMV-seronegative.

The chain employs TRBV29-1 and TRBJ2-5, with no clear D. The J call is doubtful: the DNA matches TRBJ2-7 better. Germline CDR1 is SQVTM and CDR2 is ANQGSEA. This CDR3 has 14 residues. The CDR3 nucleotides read TGCAGCGTTGGTTCGCGTCGTGGGGCCTACGAGCAGTACTTC. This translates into CSVGSRRGAYEQYF.

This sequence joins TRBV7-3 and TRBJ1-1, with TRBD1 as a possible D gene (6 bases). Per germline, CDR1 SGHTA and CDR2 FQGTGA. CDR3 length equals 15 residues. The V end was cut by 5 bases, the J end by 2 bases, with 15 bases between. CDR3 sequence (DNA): TGTGCCAGCAGCAAGGACAGAGACCTTAACACTGAAGCTTTCTTT. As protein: CASSKDRDLNTEAFF.

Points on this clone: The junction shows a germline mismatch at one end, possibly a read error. The CDR3 here is CASHTEAFF. CDR3 bases: TGTGCCAGCCACACCGAAGCTTTCTTT. V gene TRBV6-1 combines with J gene TRBJ1-1; D unclear. This CDR3 region has 9 residues. Germline CDR1 and CDR2: MNHNS and SASEGT.

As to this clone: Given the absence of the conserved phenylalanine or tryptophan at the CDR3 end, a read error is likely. The CDR3 region has the DNA TGCAGCGTTGACCTTGACAGGGGCGAGCAGTACTCC. Amino acid sequence: CSVDLDRGEQYS. The gene calls are TRBV29-1 and TRBJ2-7, with TRBD1 identical over 8 bases. Germline CDR1 SQVTM, CDR2 ANQGSEA. With V trimmed by 3 bases and J by 6 bases, 4 bases remained unmatched. The CDR3 is made up of 12 amino acids.

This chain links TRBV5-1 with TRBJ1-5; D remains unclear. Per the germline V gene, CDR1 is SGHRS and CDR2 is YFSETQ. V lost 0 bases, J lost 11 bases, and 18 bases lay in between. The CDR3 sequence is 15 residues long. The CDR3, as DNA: TGCGCCAGCAGCTTGGAGCCAGACGCCATCCGGGCCCAGCATTTT. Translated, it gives CASSLEPDAIRAQHF.

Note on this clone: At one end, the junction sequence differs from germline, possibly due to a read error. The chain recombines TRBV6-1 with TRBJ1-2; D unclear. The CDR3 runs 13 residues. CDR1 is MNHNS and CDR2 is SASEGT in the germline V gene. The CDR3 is CASRDTANYGYTF. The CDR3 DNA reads TGTGCCAGCCGTGATACAGCTAACTATGGCTACACCTTC.

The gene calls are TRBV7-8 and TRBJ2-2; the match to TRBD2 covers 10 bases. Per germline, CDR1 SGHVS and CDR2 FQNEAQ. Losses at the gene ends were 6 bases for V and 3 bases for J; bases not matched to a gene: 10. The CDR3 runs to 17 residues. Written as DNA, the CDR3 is TGTGCCAGCAGATTGGGCGAACTAGCGGGGTACACCGGGGAGCTGTTTTTT. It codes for CASRLGELAGYTGELFF.

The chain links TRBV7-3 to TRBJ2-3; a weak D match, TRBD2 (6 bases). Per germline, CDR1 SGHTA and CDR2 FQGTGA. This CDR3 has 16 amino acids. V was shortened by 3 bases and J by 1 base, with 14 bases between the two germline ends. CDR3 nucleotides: TGTGCCAGCAGCTTGTACACCGGGAGCGGCACAGATACGCAGTATTTT. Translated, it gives CASSLYTGSGTDTQYF.